This TCR beta chain was identified during a study of human T cells and chemical hapten exposure. Looking at the study overall: 2% DPC applied to an approximately 2 cm by approximately 2 cm arm area sensitized donors. Study-wide points: More PT1 expanded TCRs went with higher patch test scores.

This clonotype was recorded many times. Antigen: not known. Time point in this sample: patch test 2, 6 weeks after DPC sensitization. Indicated treatment: therapeutic diphenylcyclopropenone sensitization with weekly scalp DPC. Germline values: CDR1 SGHRS, CDR2 YFSETQ. The CDR3 has 13 residues. Trimming took 6 bases from V and 1 from J, leaving 10 bases between them. The library gave individual cDNA molecules unique molecular identifiers. TCRdb itself ran the RACE reads through MiXCR, one entry per CDR3 protein. The data hold about 40,000 distinct CDR3 sequences, with around 3% observed a single time. The sequencing used whole blood, collected in connection with sensitization to the hapten diphenylcyclopropenone (DPC). The chain has TRBV5-1 and TRBJ1-1; weak D call: TRBD1 (5 bases). The sequence derives from a man aged 35-49 years with alopecia areata. Some clones in this sample may be carry-over from other donors' samples. CDR3 amino acids: CASMRDGNTEAFF. The CDR3, as DNA: TGCGCCAGCATGAGGGACGGGAACACTGAAGCTTTCTTT.